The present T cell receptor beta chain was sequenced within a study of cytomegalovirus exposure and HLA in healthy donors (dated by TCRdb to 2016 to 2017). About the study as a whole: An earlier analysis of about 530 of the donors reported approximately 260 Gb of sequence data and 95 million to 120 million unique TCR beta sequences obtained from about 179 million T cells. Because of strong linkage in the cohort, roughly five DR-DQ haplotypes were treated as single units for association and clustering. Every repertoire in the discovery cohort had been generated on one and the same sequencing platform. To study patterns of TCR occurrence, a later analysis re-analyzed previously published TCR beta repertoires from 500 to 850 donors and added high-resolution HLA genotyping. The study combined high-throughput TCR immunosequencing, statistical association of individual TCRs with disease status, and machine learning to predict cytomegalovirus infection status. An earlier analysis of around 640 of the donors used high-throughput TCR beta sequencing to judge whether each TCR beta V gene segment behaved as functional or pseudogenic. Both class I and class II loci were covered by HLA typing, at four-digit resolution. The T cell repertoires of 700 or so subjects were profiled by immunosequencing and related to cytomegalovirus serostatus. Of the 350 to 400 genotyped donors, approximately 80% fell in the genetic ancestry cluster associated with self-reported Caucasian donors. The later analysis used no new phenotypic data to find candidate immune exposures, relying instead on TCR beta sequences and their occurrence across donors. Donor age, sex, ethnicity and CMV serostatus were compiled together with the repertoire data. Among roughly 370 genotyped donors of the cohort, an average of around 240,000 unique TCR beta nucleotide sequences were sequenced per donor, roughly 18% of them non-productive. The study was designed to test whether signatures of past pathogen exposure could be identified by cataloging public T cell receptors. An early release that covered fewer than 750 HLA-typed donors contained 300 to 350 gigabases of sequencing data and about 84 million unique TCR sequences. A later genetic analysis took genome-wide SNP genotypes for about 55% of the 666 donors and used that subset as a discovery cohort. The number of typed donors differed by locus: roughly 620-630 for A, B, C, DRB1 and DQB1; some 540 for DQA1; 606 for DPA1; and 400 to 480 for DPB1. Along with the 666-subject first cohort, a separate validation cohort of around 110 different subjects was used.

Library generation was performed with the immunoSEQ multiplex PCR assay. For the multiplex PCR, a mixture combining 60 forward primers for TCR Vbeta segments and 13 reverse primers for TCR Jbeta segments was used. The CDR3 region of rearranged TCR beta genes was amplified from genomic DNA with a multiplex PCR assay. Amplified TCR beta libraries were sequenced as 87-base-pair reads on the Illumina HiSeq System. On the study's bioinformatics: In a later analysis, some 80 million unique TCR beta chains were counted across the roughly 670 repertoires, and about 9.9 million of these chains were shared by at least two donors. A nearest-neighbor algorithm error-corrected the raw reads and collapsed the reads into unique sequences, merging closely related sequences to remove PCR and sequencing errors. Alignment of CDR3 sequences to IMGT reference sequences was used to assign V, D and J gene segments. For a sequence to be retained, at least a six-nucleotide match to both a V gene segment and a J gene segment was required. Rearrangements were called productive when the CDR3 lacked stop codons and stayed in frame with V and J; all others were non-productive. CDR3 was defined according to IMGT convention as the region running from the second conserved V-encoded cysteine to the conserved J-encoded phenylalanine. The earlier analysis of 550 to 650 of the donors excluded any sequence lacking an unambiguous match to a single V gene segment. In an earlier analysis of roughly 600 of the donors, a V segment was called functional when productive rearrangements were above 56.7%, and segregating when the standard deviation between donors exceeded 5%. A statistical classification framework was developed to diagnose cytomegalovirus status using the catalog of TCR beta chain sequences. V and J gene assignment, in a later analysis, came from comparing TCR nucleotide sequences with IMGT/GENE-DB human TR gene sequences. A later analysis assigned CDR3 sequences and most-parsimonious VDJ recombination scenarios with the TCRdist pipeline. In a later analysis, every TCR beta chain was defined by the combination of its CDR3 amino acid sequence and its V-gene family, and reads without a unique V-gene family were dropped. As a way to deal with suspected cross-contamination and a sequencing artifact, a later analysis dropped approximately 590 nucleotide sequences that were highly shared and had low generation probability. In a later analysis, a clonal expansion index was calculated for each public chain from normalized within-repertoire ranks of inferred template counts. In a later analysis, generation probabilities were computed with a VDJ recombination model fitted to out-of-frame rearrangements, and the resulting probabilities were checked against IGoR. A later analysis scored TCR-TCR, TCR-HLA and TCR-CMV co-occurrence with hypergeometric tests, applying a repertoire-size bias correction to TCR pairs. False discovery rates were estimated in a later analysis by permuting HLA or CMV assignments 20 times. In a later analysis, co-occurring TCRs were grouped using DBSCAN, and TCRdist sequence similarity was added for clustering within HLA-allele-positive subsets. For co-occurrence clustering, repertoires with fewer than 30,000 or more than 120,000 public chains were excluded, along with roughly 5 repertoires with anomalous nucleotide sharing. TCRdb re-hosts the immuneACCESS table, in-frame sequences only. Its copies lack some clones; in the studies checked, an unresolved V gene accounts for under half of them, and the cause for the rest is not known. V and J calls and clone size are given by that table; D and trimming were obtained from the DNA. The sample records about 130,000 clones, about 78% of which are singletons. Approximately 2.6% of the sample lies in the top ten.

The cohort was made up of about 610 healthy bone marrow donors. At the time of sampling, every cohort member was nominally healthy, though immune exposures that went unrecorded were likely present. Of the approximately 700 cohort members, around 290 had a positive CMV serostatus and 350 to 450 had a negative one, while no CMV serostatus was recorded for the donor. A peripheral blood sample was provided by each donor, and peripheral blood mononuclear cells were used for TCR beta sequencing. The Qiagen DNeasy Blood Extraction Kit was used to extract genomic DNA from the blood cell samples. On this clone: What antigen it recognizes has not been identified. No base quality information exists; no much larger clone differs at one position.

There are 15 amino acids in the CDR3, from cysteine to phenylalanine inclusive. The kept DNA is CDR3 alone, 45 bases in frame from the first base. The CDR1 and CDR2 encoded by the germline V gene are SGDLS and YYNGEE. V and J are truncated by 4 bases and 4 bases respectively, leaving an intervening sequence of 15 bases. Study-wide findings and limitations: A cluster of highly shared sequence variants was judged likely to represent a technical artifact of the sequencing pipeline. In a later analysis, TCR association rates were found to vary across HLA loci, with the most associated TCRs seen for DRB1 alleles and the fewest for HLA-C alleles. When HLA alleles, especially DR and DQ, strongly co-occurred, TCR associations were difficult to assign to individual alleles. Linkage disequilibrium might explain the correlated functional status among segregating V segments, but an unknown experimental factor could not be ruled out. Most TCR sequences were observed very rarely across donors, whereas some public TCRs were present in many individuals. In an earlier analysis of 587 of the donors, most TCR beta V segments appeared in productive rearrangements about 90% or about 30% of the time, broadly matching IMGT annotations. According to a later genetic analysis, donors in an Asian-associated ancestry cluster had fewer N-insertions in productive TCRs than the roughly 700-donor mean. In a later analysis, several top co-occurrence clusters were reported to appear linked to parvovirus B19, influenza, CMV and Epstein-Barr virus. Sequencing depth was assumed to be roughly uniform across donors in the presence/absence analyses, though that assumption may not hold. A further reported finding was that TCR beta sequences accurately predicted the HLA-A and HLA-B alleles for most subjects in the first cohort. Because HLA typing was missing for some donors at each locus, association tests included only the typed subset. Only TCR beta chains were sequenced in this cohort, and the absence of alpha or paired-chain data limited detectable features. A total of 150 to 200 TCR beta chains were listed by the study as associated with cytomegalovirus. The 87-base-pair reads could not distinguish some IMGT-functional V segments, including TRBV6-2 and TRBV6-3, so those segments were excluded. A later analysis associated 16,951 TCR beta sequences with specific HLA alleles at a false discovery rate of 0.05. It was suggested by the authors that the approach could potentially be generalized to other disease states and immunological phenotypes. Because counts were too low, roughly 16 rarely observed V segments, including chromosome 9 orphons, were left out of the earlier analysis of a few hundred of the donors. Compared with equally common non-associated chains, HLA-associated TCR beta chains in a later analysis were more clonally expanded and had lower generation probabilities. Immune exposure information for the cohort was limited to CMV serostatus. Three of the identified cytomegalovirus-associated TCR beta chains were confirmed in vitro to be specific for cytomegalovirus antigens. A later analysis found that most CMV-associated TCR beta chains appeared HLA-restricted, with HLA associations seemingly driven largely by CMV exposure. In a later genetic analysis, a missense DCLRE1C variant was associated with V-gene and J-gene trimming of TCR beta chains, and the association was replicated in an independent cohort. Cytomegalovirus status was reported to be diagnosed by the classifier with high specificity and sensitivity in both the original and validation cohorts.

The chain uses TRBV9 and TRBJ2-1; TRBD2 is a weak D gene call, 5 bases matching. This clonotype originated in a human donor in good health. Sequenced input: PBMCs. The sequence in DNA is TGTGCCAGCAGCCCCCTCGTAAGCGGATACAATGAGCAGTTCTTC. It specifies CASSPLVSGYNEQFF.